What follows are 28 T cell receptor beta chains derived from one specimen sequenced in a study of T cell responses to AZD1222 COVID-19 vaccine. Here immunoSEQ multiplex PCR was the method, and the copy in TCRdb shows in-frame clones only, minus some. The repertoire holds 90,000 to 150,000 clones, about 90% seen once, with approximately 8.4% in the top ten. Source: peripheral blood, taken on day 0 of AZD1222 vaccination. The receptors here all came from an adult in good health.

The DNA for the CDR3 is TGCGCCAGCAGCTTAGGCACTTTCTCCTACGAGCAGTACTTC. It encodes CASSLGTFSYEQYF. The V gene is TRBV5-1, the J gene TRBJ2-7; D not resolved. V was cut by 2 bases and J by 0 bases, with 9 bases left in between. The CDR3 runs 14 residues. From germline, CDR1 is SGHRS and CDR2 YFSETQ. Variable domain in full (rest from reference TRBV5-1 and TRBJ2-7): KAGVTQTPRYLIKTRGQQVTLSCSPISGHRSVSWYQQTPGQGLQFLFEYFSETQRNKGNFPGRFSGRQFSNSRSEMNVSTLELGDSALYLCASSLGTFSYEQYFGPGTRLTVT.

This clone was detected a few times. The chain joins TRBV3-1 (or the pseudogene TRBV3-2) to TRBJ2-5; D assignment may be TRBD1 or TRBD2 (5 bases each). Germline assignment: CDR1 LGHDT and CDR2 YNNKEL (reference sequence). The length of the CDR3 is 15 residues. The germline V and J ends were trimmed by 1 base and 5 bases, with 14 bases remaining between them. The CDR3 DNA sequence: TGTGCCAGCAGCCAAGGGGACCGGAGGTCGGAGACCCAGTACTTC. This codes for CASSQGDRRSETQYF.

Only one count was recorded for this clone. J is TRBJ2-7 and V is TRBV10-1; possibly TRBD2 for D (5 bases). Between the trimmed V and J ends, which lost 2 bases and 4 bases, there was a span of 6 bases. The CDR3 is 12 amino acids. Germline CDR1 WNHNN, CDR2 SYGVQD (reference sequence). The DNA of the CDR3 is TGCGCCAGCAGTGAGCCGGGATACGAGCAGTACTTC. Protein: CASSEPGYEQYF.

This chain links TRBV6-5 with TRBJ1-2, with D hard to call. CDR1 MNHEY and CDR2 SVGAGI come from the germline V gene. Trimming pared 7 bases from V and 6 bases from J, leaving 15 bases between. The CDR3 is 13 residues long. The CDR3 DNA follows: TGTGCCAGCACCGAAACGGGATTTGATGGCTACACCTTC. Protein sequence: CASTETGFDGYTF.

The chain is built from TRBV19 and TRBJ2-2, with TRBD2 identical over 10 bases. There are 16 residues in the CDR3. Germline V gives CDR1 LNHDA, CDR2 SQIVND (reference sequence). Losses at the gene ends were 3 bases for V and 7 bases for J; bases not matched to a gene: 8. CDR3: CASSISLAGVHGELFF. The CDR3 DNA sequence: TGTGCCAGTAGTATCTCCCTAGCGGGAGTACACGGGGAGCTGTTTTTT. Full variable domain (missing parts from reference TRBV19 and TRBJ2-2): DGGITQSPKYLFRKEGQNVTLSCEQNLNHDAMYWYRQDPGQGLRLIYYSQIVNDFQKGDIAEGYSVSREKKESFPLTVTSAQKNPTAFYLCASSISLAGVHGELFFGEGSRLTVL.

This clone was counted only a few times. The chain joins TRBV12-3 or TRBV12-4 to TRBJ2-7; D unclear. Between the trimmed V and J ends, which lost 5 bases and 3 bases, there was a span of 8 bases. This CDR3 contains 12 residues. In nucleotides, the CDR3 is TGTGCCAGCAGTCCGAACATCTACGAGCAGTACTTC. As protein: CASSPNIYEQYF.

The rearrangement uses TRBV15 and TRBJ2-6; D may match TRBD1 or TRBD2 (5 bases each). V gave up 4 bases and J gave up 0 bases, with 16 bases separating them. This CDR3 spans 18 amino acids. Germline V gene sequence: CDR1 LNHNV, CDR2 YYDKDF (reference sequence). CDR3 protein: CATSTWGRSPSGANVLTF. For the CDR3, the DNA is TGTGCCACCAGCACCTGGGGGAGAAGCCCCTCTGGGGCCAACGTCCTGACTTTC.

This rearrangement joins TRBV28 to TRBJ1-6; TRBD1 aligns across 7 bases. Per germline, CDR1 MDHEN and CDR2 SYDVKM. The CDR3 length is 13 residues. V shed 7 bases and J 8 bases; nucleotides not matched to a gene: 5. The CDR3 nucleotides are TGTGCCAGCACCAGCAGGGGGGATTCACCCCTCCACTTT. Translation gives CASTSRGDSPLHF. The full variable domain, completed using reference TRBV28 and TRBJ1-6, is DVKVTQSSRYLVKRTGEKVFLECVQDMDHENMFWYRQDPGLGLRLIYFSYDVKMKEKGDIPEGYSVSREKKERFSLILESASTNQTSMYLCASTSRGDSPLHFGNGTRLTVT.

V usage is TRBV2 and J usage is TRBJ1-1; TRBD1 agrees at 7 bases. V was pared by 11 bases and J by 2 bases, with 8 bases of the junction left unmatched. The CDR3 extends over 13 amino acids. Germline loops: CDR1 SNHLY, CDR2 FYNNEI. CDR3 DNA sequence: TGTGCCGGAGACAGGGCCCTTAACACTGAAGCTTTCTTT. Translated, it gives CAGDRALNTEAFF.

V usage is TRBV7-9 and J usage is TRBJ2-3; D is perhaps TRBD1 or TRBD2 (5 bases each). The length of the CDR3 is 17 residues. V dropped 5 bases and J dropped 6 bases, with 24 bases sitting between them. The germline CDR1 and CDR2 sequences are SEHNR and FQNEAQ (reference sequence). CDR3 nucleotides: TGTGCCAGCAGCCGAAGAAGCAGAGGGGATGAACTGGATACGCAGTATTTT. Translating it yields CASSRRSRGDELDTQYF.

The chain couples TRBV6-5 to TRBJ1-1; 7 positions match TRBD1. Germline values: CDR1 MNHEY, CDR2 SVGAGI. This CDR3 region has 13 residues. Trimming cost V 6 bases and J 4 bases; bases outside gene matches: 5. As DNA, the CDR3 is TGTGCCAGCAGCGACAGGGTGAGCACTGAAGCTTTCTTT. Translation: CASSDRVSTEAFF.

This sequence joins TRBV6-6 and TRBJ2-7; 10 positions agree with TRBD1. J lost 7 bases, V lost 5 bases, and 11 bases had no gene match. The CDR3 spans 15 residues. Germline CDR1 and CDR2: MNHNY and SVGAGI (reference sequence). The CDR3 reads CASSPRSTGGGEQYF. For the CDR3, the DNA is TGTGCCAGCAGTCCTAGGTCGACAGGGGGCGGAGAGCAGTACTTC.

This clone was observed a single time. The chain couples TRBV18 to TRBJ1-5; D may be TRBD1 (6 bases). Germline values: CDR1 KGHSH, CDR2 LQKENI. The CDR3 is 18 amino acids. The V and J ends lost 5 bases and 0 bases respectively, with 20 bases between them. CDR3 amino acids: CASSTGTLYGYSNQPQHF. The DNA of the CDR3 is TGTGCCAGCTCAACCGGGACACTCTACGGGTATAGCAATCAGCCCCAGCATTTT.

V is TRBV7-9 and J is TRBJ1-6; D uncertain. The CDR3 length is 14 residues. Germline assignment: CDR1 SEHNR and CDR2 FQNEAQ (reference sequence). The V and J ends lost 1 base and 10 bases respectively, with 11 bases between them. The CDR3, as DNA: TGTGCCAGCAGCTTAGACAGCTTTGGGTCACCCCTCCACTTT. It yields the protein CASSLDSFGSPLHF.

V and J are TRBV18 and TRBJ1-3, with 7 bases matching TRBD1. V was clipped by 3 bases and J by 3 bases; unmatched bases: 8. The CDR3 runs to 16 residues. Germline V gene data show CDR1 as KGHSH and CDR2 as LQKENI. The CDR3: CASSPTGAFDGNTIYF. The CDR3 DNA sequence: TGTGCCAGCTCACCCACAGGGGCCTTCGATGGAAACACCATATATTTT.

J is TRBJ1-2 and V is TRBV12-5, with a possible D match to TRBD1 (5 bases). This CDR3 spans 15 amino acids. V lost 6 bases and J 4 bases, leaving 18 bases between the germline ends. CDR1 is LGHNT, CDR2 FRNRAP, per germline. Written as DNA, the CDR3 is TGTGCTAGTGGCAGACCTGGGAGGGGCGGCTATGGCTACACCTTC. Translating it yields CASGRPGRGGYGYTF.

The chain carries TRBV5-1 and TRBJ2-5, with TRBD2 matching 11 bases. J gave up 5 bases and V 0 bases, and 3 bases lay outside the gene matches. This CDR3 has 15 amino acids. The germline CDR1 and CDR2 sequences are SGHRS and YFSETQ. The CDR3 sequence is CASSLARTSGETQYF. The DNA of the CDR3 is TGCGCCAGCAGCTTGGCTCGGACTAGCGGGGAGACCCAGTACTTC.

The gene calls are TRBV2 and TRBJ1-2, with D perhaps TRBD1 (6 bases). The ends were cut back, 6 bases at V and 8 bases at J, with 13 bases in the middle. Germline CDR1 reads SNHLY; CDR2 reads FYNNEI. The CDR3 extends over 12 amino acids. CDR3 sequence: CASSIPGAGYTF. CDR3 nucleotide sequence: TGTGCCAGCAGCATCCCGGGGGCAGGCTACACCTTC.

The V and J genes are TRBV7-2 and TRBJ1-3, with a possible D match to TRBD1 (6 bases). Germline CDR1 and CDR2: SGHTA and FQGNSA. This CDR3 contains 13 residues. Trimming removed 4 bases from V and 11 bases from J, with 15 bases in between. This CDR3 is CASSSYQGPSIYF. The CDR3 nucleotides read TGTGCCAGCAGCTCGTATCAGGGGCCGTCCATATATTTT.

The V gene is TRBV7-9, the J gene TRBJ1-3; no clear D. The CDR3 sequence is 15 residues long. Trimming pared 2 bases from V and 7 bases from J, leaving 15 bases between. Germline values: CDR1 SEHNR, CDR2 FQNEAQ (reference sequence). CDR3 DNA: TGTGCCAGCAGCTTAAGGCAGGAGGTTACGAACACCATATATTTT. Translated, it gives CASSLRQEVTNTIYF.

V usage is TRBV19 and J usage is TRBJ1-3; tentative D call: TRBD1 (5 bases). CDR1 and CDR2 (germline): LNHDA, SQIVND (reference sequence). This CDR3 has 16 residues. Trimming pared 5 bases from V and 0 bases from J, leaving 14 bases between. The chain's CDR3 is CASSPSRQRSGNTIYF. The CDR3 nucleotides read TGTGCCAGTAGTCCCTCCCGACAGCGCTCTGGAAACACCATATATTTT.

V usage is TRBV24-1 and J usage is TRBJ2-3; possible D gene TRBD1, 6 bases. Per the germline V gene, CDR1 is KGHDR and CDR2 is SFDVKD. V lost 4 bases to trimming and J lost 0 bases, with 13 bases between them. This CDR3 comprises 16 residues. The CDR3 loop reads CATSDLTGLSTDTQYF. The DNA of the CDR3 is TGTGCCACCAGTGACCTGACAGGCTTGAGCACAGATACGCAGTATTTT.

This clone was observed once. V usage is TRBV19 and J usage is TRBJ2-3; 9 bases map to TRBD2. CDR1 is LNHDA, CDR2 SQIVND, per germline (reference sequence). The ends lost 3 bases at V and 2 bases at J; junction bases unmatched: 6. The CDR3 contains 16 residues. The CDR3 DNA follows: TGTGCCAGTAGTATTGGGCTAGCGGGGTTCACAGATACGCAGTATTTT. Translation: CASSIGLAGFTDTQYF.

Here the CDR3 reads CASSQRAGRGEASTDTQYF. For the CDR3, the DNA is TGTGCCAGCAGCCAGAGGGCTGGGCGGGGAGAAGCTAGCACAGATACGCAGTATTTT. The chain is built from TRBV4-2 and TRBJ2-3; a possible D gene is TRBD2 (6 bases). The CDR3 runs to 19 residues. Trimming stripped 3 bases from V and 0 bases from J, with 22 bases between. Per the germline V gene, CDR1 is LGHNA and CDR2 is YNFKEQ.

In DNA, the CDR3 is TGTGCCAGCATCCAACTCCCTAGTTCGGGCACCGGGGAGCTGTTTTTT. This encodes CASIQLPSSGTGELFF. The V and J genes are TRBV7-9 and TRBJ2-2; D unclear. Germline CDR1 is SEHNR and CDR2 is FQNEAQ (reference sequence). Deletions cut 7 bases from V and 4 bases from J, with 19 bases between. CDR3 length: 16 amino acids.

The rearrangement joins TRBV7-9 to TRBJ1-2; TRBD1 aligns across 10 bases. The CDR3 length is 14 residues. Unmatched junction bases numbered 5, after V lost 3 bases and J lost 7 bases. The germline V gene encodes CDR1 SEHNR and CDR2 FQNEAQ (reference sequence). CDR3 nucleotides: TGTGCCAGCAGCTTGGGGCGGGACAGGGGTGGCTACACCTTC. As protein: CASSLGRDRGGYTF.

CDR3 DNA: TGTGCCAGCAGTTTGCCGGGACAGCAGAACACTGAAGCTTTCTTT. It encodes CASSLPGQQNTEAFF. This chain uses TRBV28 with TRBJ1-1; 7 bases map to TRBD1. Germline loops: CDR1 MDHEN, CDR2 SYDVKM. CDR3 length: 15 residues. V shed 3 bases, J shed 1 base, and the junction held 5 bases outside the gene matches.

The rearrangement joins TRBV7-9 to TRBJ1-1; 7 nucleotides align to TRBD1. The CDR3 totals 13 residues. V trimming: 4 bases; J trimming: 6 bases; junction bases outside the gene matches: 5. Germline V gene sequence: CDR1 SEHNR, CDR2 FQNEAQ (reference sequence). CDR3 loop: CASSSQGDAEAFF. CDR3 coding DNA: TGTGCCAGCAGCTCCCAGGGGGACGCTGAAGCTTTCTTT.